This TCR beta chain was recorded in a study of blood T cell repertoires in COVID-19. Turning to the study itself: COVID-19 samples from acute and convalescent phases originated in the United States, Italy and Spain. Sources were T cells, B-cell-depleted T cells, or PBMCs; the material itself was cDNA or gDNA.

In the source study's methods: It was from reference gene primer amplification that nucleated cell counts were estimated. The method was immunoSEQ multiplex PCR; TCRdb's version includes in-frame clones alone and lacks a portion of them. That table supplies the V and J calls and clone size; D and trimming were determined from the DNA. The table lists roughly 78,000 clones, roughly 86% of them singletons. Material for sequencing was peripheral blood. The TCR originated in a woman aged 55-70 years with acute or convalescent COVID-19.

Here the CDR3 reads CASGQGHTGELFF. The CDR3 coding sequence is TGTGCCTCCGGACAGGGACACACCGGGGAGCTGTTTTTT. V and J are TRBV30 and TRBJ2-2, with TRBD1 identical over 8 bases. Germline CDR1 reads GTSNPN; CDR2 reads SVGIG (reference sequence). V shed 7 bases and J 3 bases; nucleotides not matched to a gene: 4. This CDR3 comprises 13 residues.